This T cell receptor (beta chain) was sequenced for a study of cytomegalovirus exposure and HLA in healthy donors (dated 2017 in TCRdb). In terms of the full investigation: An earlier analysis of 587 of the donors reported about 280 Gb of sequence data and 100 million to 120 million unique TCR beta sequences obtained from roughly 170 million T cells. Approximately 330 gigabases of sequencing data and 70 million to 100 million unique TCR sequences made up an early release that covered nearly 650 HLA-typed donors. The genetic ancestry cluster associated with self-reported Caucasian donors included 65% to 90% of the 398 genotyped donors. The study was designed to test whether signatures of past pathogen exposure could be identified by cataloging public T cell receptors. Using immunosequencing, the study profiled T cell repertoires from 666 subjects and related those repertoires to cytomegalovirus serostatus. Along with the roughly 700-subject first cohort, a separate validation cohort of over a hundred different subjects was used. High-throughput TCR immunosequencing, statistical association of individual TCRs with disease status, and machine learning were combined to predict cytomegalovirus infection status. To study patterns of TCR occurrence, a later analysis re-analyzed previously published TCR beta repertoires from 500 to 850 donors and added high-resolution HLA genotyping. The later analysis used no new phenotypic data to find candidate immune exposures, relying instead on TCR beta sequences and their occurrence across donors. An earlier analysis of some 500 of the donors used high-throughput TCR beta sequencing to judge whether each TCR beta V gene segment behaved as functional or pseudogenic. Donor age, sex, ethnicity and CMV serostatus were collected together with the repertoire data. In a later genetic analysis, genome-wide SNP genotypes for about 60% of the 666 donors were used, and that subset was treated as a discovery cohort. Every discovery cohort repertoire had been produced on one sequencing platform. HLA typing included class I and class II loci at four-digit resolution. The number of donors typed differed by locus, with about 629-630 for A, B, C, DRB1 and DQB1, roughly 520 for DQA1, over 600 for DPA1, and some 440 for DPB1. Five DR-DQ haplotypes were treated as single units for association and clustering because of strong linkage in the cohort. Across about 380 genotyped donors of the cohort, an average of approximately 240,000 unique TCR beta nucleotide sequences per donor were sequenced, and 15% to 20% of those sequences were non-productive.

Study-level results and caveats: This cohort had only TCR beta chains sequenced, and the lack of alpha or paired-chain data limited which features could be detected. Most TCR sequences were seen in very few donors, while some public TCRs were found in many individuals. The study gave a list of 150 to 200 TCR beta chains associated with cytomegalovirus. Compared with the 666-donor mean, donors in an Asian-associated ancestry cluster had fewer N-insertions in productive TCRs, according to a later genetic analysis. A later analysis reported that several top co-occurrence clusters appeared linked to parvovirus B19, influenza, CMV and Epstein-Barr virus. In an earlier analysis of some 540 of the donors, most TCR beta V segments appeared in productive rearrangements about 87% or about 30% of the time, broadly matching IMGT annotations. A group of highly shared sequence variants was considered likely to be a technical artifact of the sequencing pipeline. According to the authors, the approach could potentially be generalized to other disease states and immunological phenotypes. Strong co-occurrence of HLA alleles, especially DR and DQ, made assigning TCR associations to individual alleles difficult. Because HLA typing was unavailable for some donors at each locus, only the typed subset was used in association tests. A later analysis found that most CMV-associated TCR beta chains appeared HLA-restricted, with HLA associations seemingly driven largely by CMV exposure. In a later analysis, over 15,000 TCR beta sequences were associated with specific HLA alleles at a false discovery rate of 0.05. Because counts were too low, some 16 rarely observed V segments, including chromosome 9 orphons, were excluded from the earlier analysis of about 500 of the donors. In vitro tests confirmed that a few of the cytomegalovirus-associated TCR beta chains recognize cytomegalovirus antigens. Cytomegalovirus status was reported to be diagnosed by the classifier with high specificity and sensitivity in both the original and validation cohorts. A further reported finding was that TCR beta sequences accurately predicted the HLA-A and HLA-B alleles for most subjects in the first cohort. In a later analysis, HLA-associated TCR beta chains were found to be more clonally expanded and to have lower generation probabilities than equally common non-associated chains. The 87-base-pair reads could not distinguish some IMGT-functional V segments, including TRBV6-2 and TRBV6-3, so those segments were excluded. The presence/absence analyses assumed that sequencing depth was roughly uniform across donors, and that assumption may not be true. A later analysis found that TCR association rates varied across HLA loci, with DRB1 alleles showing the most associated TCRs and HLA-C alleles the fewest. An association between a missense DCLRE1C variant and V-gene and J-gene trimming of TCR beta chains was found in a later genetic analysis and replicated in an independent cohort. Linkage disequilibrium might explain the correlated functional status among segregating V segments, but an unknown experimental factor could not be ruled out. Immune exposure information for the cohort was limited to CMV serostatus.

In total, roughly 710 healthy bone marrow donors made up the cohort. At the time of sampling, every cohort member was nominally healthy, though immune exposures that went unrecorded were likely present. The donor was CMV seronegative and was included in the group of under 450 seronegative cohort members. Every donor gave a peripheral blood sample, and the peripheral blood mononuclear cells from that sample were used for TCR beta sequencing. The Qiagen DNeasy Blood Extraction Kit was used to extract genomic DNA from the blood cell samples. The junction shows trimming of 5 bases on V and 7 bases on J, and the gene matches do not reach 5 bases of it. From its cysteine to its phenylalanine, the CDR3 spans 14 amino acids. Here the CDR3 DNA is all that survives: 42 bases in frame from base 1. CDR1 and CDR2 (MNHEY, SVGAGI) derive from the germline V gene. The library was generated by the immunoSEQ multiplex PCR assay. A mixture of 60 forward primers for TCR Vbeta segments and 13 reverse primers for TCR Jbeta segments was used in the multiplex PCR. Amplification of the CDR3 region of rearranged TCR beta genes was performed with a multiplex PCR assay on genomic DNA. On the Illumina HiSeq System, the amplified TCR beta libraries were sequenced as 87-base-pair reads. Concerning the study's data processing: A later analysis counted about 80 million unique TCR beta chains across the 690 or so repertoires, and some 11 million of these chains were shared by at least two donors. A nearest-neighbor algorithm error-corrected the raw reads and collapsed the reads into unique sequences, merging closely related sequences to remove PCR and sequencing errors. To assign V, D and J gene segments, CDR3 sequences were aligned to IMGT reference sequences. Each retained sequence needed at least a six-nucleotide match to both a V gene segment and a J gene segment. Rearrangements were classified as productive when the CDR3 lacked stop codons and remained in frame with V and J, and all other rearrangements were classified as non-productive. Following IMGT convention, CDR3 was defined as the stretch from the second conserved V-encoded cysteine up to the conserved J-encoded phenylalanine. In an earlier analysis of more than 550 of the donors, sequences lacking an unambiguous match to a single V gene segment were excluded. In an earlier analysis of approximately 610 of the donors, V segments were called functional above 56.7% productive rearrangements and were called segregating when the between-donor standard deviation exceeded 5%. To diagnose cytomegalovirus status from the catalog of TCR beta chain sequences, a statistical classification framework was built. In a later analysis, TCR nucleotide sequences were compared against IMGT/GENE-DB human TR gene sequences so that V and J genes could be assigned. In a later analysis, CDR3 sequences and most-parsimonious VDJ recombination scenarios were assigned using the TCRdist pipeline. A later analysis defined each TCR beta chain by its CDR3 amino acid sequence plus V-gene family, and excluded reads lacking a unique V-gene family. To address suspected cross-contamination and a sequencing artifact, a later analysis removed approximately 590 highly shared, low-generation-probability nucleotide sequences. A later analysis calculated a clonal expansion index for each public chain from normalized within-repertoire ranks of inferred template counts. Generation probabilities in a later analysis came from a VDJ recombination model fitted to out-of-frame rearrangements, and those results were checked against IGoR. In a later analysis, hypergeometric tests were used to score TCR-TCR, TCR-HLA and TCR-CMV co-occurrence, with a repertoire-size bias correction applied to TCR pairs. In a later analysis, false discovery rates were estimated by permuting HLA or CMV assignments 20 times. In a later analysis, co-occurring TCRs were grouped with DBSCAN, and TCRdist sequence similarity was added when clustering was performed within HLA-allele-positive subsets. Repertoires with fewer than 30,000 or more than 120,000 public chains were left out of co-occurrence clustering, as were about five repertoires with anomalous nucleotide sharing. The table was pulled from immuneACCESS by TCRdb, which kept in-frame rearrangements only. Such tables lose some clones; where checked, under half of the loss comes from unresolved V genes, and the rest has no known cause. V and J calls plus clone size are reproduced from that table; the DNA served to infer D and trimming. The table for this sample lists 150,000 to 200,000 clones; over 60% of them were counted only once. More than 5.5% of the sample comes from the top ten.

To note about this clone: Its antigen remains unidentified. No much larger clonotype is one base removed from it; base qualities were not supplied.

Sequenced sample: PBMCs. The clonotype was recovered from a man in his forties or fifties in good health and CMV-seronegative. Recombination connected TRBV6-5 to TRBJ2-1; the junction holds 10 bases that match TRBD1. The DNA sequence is TGTGCCAGCAGTAGGACAGGGGGTCTTAATGAGCAGTTCTTC. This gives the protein CASSRTGGLNEQFF.